The clone carrying this T cell receptor (beta chain) was observed a single time. These data belong to a study of CD8+CD57+ T cells in acquired aplastic anemia. V shed 1 base and J 7 bases; nucleotides not matched to a gene: 4. Looked up from germline, CDR1 is SGHTA and CDR2 is FQGTGA. CDR3 size: 14 residues. Whoever was chosen for sequencing had shown CD8+CD57+ cell expansion by flow cytometry. The study profiled TCR beta VDJ and CDR3 using genomic DNA as template. Each CDR3 protein is one row after TCRdb ran MiXCR on the reads. The repertoire has roughly 220,000 distinct CDR3 sequences, approximately 65% of them found once; the top ten carry around 50%.

The chain has TRBV7-3 and TRBJ1-2, with TRBD1 matching over 9 bases. The clonotype originates from a human donor with aplastic anemia. Sequencing input: sorted CD4+, CD8+, or CD8+CD57+ T cells (not recorded which) from PBMCs. In DNA, the CDR3 is TGTGCCAGCAGCTTAAACAGGGGGCAGGGTGGCTACACCTTC. This gives the protein CASSLNRGQGGYTF.